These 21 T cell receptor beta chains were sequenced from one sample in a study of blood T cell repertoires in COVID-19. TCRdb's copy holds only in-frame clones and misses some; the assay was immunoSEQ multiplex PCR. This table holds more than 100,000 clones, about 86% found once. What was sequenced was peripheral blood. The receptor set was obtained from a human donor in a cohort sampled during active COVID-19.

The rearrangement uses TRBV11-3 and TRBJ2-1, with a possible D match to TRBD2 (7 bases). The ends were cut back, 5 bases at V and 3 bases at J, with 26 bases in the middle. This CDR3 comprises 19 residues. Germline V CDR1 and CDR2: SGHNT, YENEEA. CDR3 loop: CASSPRGGQYSKNYNEQFF. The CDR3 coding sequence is TGTGCCAGCAGCCCGAGGGGGGGGCAGTACTCCAAGAACTACAATGAGCAGTTCTTC.

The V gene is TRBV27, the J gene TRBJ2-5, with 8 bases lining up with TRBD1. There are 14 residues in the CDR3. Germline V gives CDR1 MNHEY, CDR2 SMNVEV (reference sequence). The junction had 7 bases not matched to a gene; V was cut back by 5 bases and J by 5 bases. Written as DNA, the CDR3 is TGTGCCAGCAGTCCGTGGGACAGGTCGGAGACCCAGTACTTC. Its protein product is CASSPWDRSETQYF.

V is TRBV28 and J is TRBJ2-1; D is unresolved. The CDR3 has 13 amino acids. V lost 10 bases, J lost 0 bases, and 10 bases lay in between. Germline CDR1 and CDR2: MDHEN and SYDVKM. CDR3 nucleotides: TGTGCCATTAACGGGTTCTCCTACAATGAGCAGTTCTTC. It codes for CAINGFSYNEQFF.

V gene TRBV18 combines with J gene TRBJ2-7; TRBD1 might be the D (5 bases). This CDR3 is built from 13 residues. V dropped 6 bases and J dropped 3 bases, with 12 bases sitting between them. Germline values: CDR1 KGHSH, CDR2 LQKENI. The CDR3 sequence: CASSPPGIYEQYF. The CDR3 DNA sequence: TGTGCCAGCTCCCCCCCAGGGATCTACGAGCAGTACTTC.

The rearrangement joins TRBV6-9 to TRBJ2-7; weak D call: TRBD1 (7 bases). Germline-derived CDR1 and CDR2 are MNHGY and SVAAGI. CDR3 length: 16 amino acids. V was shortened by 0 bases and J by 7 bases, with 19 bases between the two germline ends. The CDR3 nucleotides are TGTGCCAGCAGTTATTCTGGTAGCGGACAGGCTATGGAGCAGTACTTC. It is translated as CASSYSGSGQAMEQYF.

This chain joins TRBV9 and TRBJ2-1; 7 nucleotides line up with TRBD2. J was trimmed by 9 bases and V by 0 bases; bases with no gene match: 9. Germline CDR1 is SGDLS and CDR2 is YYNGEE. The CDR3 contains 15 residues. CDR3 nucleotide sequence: TGTGCCAGCAGCGTAGGAGCGGGAATATTCAGTGAGCAGTTCTTC. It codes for CASSVGAGIFSEQFF.

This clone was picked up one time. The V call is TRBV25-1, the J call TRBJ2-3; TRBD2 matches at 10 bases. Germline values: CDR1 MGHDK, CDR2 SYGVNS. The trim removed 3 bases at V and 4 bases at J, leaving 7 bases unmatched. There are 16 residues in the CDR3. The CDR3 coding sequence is TGTGCCAGCAGTGATGGAGCGGGAGGGGGGGCAGATACGCAGTATTTT. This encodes CASSDGAGGGADTQYF.

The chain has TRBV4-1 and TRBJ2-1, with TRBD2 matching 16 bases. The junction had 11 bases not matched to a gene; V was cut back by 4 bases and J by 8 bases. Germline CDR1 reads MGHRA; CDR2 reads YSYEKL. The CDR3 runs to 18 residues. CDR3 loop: CASSPLGTSGGARDEQFF. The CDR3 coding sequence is TGCGCCAGCAGCCCCCTAGGGACTAGCGGGGGGGCCAGGGATGAGCAGTTCTTC.

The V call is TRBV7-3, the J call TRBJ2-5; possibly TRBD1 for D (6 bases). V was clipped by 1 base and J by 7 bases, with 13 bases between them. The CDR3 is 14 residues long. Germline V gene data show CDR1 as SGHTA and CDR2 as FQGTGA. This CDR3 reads CASSLRARGGTQYF. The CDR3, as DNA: TGTGCCAGCAGCTTAAGGGCCAGAGGGGGGACCCAGTACTTC.

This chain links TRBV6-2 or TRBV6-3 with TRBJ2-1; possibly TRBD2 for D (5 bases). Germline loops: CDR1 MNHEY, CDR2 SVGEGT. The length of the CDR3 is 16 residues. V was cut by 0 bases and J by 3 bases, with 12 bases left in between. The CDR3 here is CASSYSSGRDYNEQFF. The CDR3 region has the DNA TGTGCCAGCAGTTACTCGAGCGGAAGGGACTACAATGAGCAGTTCTTC.

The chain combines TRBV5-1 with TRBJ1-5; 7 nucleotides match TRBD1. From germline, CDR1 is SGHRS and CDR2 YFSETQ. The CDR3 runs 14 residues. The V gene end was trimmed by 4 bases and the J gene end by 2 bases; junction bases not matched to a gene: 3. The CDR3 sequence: CASSLQGGNQPQHF. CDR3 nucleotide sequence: TGCGCCAGCAGCCTCCAGGGGGGCAATCAGCCCCAGCATTTT.

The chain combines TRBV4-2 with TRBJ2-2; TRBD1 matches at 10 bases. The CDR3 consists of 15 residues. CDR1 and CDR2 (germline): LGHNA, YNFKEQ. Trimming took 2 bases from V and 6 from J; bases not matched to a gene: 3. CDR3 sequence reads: CASSQTDRGPGELFF. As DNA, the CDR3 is TGTGCCAGCAGCCAAACAGACAGGGGGCCCGGGGAGCTGTTTTTT.

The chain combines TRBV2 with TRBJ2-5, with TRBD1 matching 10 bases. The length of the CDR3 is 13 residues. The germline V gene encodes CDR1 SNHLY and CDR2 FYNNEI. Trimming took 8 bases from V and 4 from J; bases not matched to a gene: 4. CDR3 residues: CASWTGGGETQYF. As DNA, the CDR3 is TGTGCCAGCTGGACAGGGGGGGGAGAGACCCAGTACTTC.

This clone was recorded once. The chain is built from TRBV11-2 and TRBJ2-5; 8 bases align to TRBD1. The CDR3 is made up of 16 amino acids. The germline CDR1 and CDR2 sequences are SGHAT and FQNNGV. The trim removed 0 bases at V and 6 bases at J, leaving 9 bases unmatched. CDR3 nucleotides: TGTGCCAGCAGCTTAGATCTGGGACAGGTCCTCAAGACCCAGTACTTC. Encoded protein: CASSLDLGQVLKTQYF.

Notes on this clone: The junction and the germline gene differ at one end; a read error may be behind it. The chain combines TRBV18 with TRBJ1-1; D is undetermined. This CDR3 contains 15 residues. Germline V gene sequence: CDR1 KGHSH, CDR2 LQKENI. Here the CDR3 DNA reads TGTGCCAGCTCGCCACCGGGCACAGATAACACTGAAGCTTTCTTT. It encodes CASSPPGTDNTEAFF.

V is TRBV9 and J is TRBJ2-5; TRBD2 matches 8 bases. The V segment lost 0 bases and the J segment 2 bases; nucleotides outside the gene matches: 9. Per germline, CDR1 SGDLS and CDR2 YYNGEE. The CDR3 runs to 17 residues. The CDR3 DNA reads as TGTGCCAGCAGCGTAGGCGGCTTAGTAGCGGGACAAGAGACCCAGTACTTC. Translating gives CASSVGGLVAGQETQYF. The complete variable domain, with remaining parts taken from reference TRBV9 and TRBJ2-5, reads DSGVTQTPKHLITATGQRVTLRCSPRSGDLSVYWYQQSLDQGLQFLIQYYNGEERAKGNILERFSAQQFPDLHSELNLSSLELGDSALYFCASSVGGLVAGQETQYFGPGTRLLVL.

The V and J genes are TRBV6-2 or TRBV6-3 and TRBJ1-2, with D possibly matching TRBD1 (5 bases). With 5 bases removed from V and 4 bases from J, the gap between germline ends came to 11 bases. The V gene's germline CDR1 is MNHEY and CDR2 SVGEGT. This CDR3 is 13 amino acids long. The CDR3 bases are TGTGCCAGCAGTAGCGGGGGAGGCTATGGCTACACCTTC. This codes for CASSSGGGYGYTF.

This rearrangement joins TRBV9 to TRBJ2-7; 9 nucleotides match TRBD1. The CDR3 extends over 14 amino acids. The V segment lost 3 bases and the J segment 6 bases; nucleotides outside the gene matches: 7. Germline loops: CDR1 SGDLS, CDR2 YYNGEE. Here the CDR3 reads CASSALTGGSEQYF. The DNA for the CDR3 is TGTGCCAGCAGCGCGTTGACAGGGGGGTCCGAGCAGTACTTC. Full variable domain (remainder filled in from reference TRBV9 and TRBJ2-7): DSGVTQTPKHLITATGQRVTLRCSPRSGDLSVYWYQQSLDQGLQFLIQYYNGEERAKGNILERFSAQQFPDLHSELNLSSLELGDSALYFCASSALTGGSEQYFGPGTRLTVT.

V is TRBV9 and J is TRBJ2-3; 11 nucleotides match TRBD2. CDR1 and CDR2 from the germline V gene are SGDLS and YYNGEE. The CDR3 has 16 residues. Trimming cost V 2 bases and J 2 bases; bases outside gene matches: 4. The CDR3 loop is CASSVSGRVTTDTQYF. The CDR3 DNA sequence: TGTGCCAGCAGCGTTAGCGGGAGGGTCACCACAGATACGCAGTATTTT.

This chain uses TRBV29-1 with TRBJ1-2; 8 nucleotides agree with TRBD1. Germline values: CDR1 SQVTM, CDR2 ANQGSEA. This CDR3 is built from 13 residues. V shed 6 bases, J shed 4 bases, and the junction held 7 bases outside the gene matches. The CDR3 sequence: CSVMDREGYGYTF. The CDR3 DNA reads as TGCAGCGTCATGGACAGGGAAGGCTATGGCTACACCTTC.

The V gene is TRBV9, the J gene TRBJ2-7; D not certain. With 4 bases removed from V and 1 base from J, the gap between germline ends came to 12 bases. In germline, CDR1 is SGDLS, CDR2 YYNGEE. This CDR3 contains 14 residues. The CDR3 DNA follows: TGTGCCAGCAGCCCTTCGTCCCAGTCCTACGAGCAGTACTTC. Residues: CASSPSSQSYEQYF.